The 24 T cell receptor beta chains below were found in one sample sequenced in a study of identical twins. A single record per CDR3 protein comes from TCRdb applying MiXCR to the 5' RACE reads. Of roughly 190,000 distinct CDR3 sequences listed, approximately 16% are singletons. These data were likewise used in another study, on T cells expressing NK-cell markers.

Sequenced sample: CD8+ T cells sorted from blood. The source is a woman aged 18-35 years in good health.

The chain carries TRBV12-3 or TRBV12-4 and TRBJ2-5; D is possibly TRBD2 (5 bases). The germline V and J ends were trimmed by 3 bases and 2 bases, with 16 bases remaining between them. CDR3 size: 16 residues. The CDR3 coding sequence is TGTGCCAGCAGTTTTAAGCGGCAGCCGAATCAAGAGACCCAGTACTTC. This codes for CASSFKRQPNQETQYF.

V gene TRBV11-2 combines with J gene TRBJ2-1; possible D gene TRBD2, 6 bases. CDR1 and CDR2 (germline): SGHAT, FQNNGV. This CDR3 contains 15 residues. Trimming took off 1 base at V and 9 bases at J, with 16 bases between the two ends. As DNA, the CDR3 is TGTGCCAGCAGCTTAGTAAGCGGGCCGGGTAGTGAGCAGTTCTTC. Translated: CASSLVSGPGSEQFF. The full variable domain, completed using reference TRBV11-2 and TRBJ2-1, is EAGVAQSPRYKIIEKRQSVAFWCNPISGHATLYWYQQILGQGPKLLIQFQNNGVVDDSQLPKDRFSAERLKGVDSTLKIQPAKLEDSAVYLCASSLVSGPGSEQFFGPGTRLTVL.

This clonotype appeared many times. The chain carries TRBV12-3 or TRBV12-4 and TRBJ2-7; D remains unclear. CDR3 size: 13 residues. V gave up 1 base and J gave up 3 bases, with 7 bases separating them. The CDR3 nucleotides read TGTGCCAGCAGTTTAGGTGTGGGCTACGAGCAGTACTTC. Translation gives CASSLGVGYEQYF.

This chain joins TRBV7-9 and TRBJ1-1; no definite D call. Germline V gives CDR1 SEHNR, CDR2 FQNEAQ (reference sequence). Deletions cut 9 bases from V and 5 bases from J, with 10 bases between. This CDR3 spans 11 amino acids. The CDR3 DNA is TGTGCCAGTCATGAGACAACTGAAGCTTTCTTT. It encodes CASHETTEAFF.

In its sample, this clonotype was seen a few times. This chain links TRBV3-1 with TRBJ2-3; 13 positions agree with TRBD2. With 2 bases clipped from V and 1 base from J, the junction kept 3 bases outside the gene matches. The CDR3 spans 17 residues. Germline V gives CDR1 LGHDT, CDR2 YNNKEL (reference sequence). The CDR3 nucleotides are TGTGCCAGCAGCCAACCGGGACTAGCGGGGCGCACAGATACGCAGTATTTT. This translates into CASSQPGLAGRTDTQYF.

The sample holds a few counts of this clonotype. This chain joins TRBV29-1 and TRBJ1-2; D possibly corresponds to TRBD1 (5 bases). The germline CDR1 and CDR2 sequences are SQVTM and ANQGSEA. The V and J ends lost 6 bases and 5 bases respectively, with 22 bases between them. This CDR3 comprises 15 residues. CDR3 region: CSVTSVQVNPYGYTF. For the CDR3, the DNA is TGCAGCGTGACCTCGGTACAGGTTAATCCTTATGGCTACACCTTC.

This clonotype has more than one count but fewer than ten. The chain is built from TRBV7-2 and TRBJ2-7; 7 bases fit TRBD2. This CDR3 has 15 amino acids. Trimming cost V 5 bases and J 2 bases; bases outside gene matches: 9. Germline-derived CDR1 and CDR2 are SGHTA and FQGNSA. Written as DNA, the CDR3 is TGTGCCAGCAGCCCCCCCGGACTAGGGACCTACGAGCAGTACTTC. This translates into CASSPPGLGTYEQYF.

There are a few counts of this clonotype. The chain uses TRBV20-1 and TRBJ1-1; no clear D gene. Germline CDR1 and CDR2: DFQATT and SNEGSKA (reference sequence). The CDR3 covers 13 residues. The ends were cut back, 4 bases at V and 6 bases at J, with 15 bases in the middle. CDR3 in DNA: TGCAGTGCTAATAAGCGGGAGATGGCTGAAGCTTTCTTT. It codes for CSANKREMAEAFF.

This clonotype was counted a single time. The chain recombines TRBV19 with TRBJ2-1; no clear D. The germline V gene has CDR1 LNHDA and CDR2 SQIVND (reference sequence). V lost 4 bases and J lost 3, with 16 bases in between. The CDR3 totals 16 residues. Written as DNA, the CDR3 is TGTGCCAGTAGTACTGCACGGAGTTTACACTACAATGAGCAGTTCTTC. Amino acids: CASSTARSLHYNEQFF.

V usage is TRBV9 and J usage is TRBJ2-5, with D perhaps TRBD1 or TRBD2 (5 bases each). The germline V gene encodes CDR1 SGDLS and CDR2 YYNGEE. Trimming pared 3 bases from V and 5 bases from J, leaving 14 bases between. This CDR3 contains 14 residues. The DNA of the CDR3 is TGTGCCAGCAGCGCTGGGGGTCCGACGGAGACCCAGTACTTC. Residues: CASSAGGPTETQYF.

The rearrangement joins TRBV6-1 to TRBJ2-1; 12 nucleotides line up with TRBD2. The V gene end was trimmed by 2 bases and the J gene end by 8 bases; junction bases not matched to a gene: 7. The germline CDR1 and CDR2 sequences are MNHNS and SASEGT. The CDR3 is 16 amino acids. As DNA, the CDR3 is TGTGCCAGCAGTGAACGGACTAGCGGGAACCTCTATGAGCAGTTCTTC. This gives the protein CASSERTSGNLYEQFF.

This clonotype was detected only a few times. CDR3 loop: CASSLDLARGVYEQYF. In nucleotides, the CDR3 is TGTGCCAGCAGCTTAGACTTGGCGAGGGGGGTCTACGAGCAGTACTTC. The J gene is TRBJ2-7, the V gene TRBV7-2, with D possibly called TRBD1 or TRBD2 (6 bases each). Trimming took off 1 base at V and 3 bases at J, with 16 bases between the two ends. The CDR3 consists of 16 residues. Per the germline V gene, CDR1 is SGHTA and CDR2 is FQGNSA.

This clonotype has only a few counts. This chain uses TRBV10-3 with TRBJ2-7; D possibly uses TRBD1 or TRBD2 (6 bases each). The CDR3 loop spans 14 amino acids. Per germline, CDR1 ENHRY and CDR2 SYGVKD. The V and J ends lost 4 bases and 2 bases respectively, with 12 bases between them. CDR3 protein: CAISGGTFTYEQYF. The CDR3 DNA follows: TGTGCCATCAGTGGCGGGACATTCACCTACGAGCAGTACTTC.

Only a few counts were recorded for this clonotype. The V and J genes are TRBV5-1 and TRBJ1-1, with D unclear. This CDR3 comprises 16 residues. V was clipped by 1 base and J by 0 bases, with 13 bases between them. Germline CDR1 is SGHRS and CDR2 is YFSETQ. Written as DNA, the CDR3 is TGCGCCAGCAGCTTGTATTTCGGGCAACTGAACACTGAAGCTTTCTTT. Translation gives CASSLYFGQLNTEAFF.

The chain couples TRBV12-3 or TRBV12-4 to TRBJ2-3; D is unresolved. V lost 8 bases and J 2 bases, leaving 11 bases between the germline ends. The CDR3 length is 13 residues. The CDR3 DNA reads TGTGCCAGCCGAGGCGCAGCCACAGATACGCAGTATTTT. This encodes CASRGAATDTQYF.

The rearrangement uses TRBV12-3 or TRBV12-4 and TRBJ2-7, with D perhaps TRBD1 or TRBD2 (7 bases each). CDR3 size: 14 residues. Trimming removed 5 bases at V and 7 bases at J, with 18 bases between. CDR3 in amino acids: CASSSRAGGGEQYF. The CDR3 region has the DNA TGTGCCAGCAGTAGCCGGGCAGGGGGAGGGGAGCAGTACTTC.

This clonotype was picked up a small number of times. The rearrangement uses TRBV15 and TRBJ2-3; D perhaps matches TRBD2 (6 bases). The CDR3 extends over 17 amino acids. Deletions cut 4 bases from V and 3 bases from J, with 20 bases between. Germline CDR1 LNHNV, CDR2 YYDKDF (reference sequence). In DNA, the CDR3 is TGTGCCACCAGCACCGCCCTCCTAGCGAGTGGAACAGATACGCAGTATTTT. Its protein product is CATSTALLASGTDTQYF.

A few counts support this clonotype. V and J are TRBV15 and TRBJ2-3; D is perhaps TRBD1 (6 bases). Germline V CDR1 and CDR2: LNHNV, YYDKDF (reference sequence). V lost 11 bases and J 4 bases, leaving 22 bases between the germline ends. The CDR3 runs to 15 residues. The CDR3 loop is CASSPVRDTSDTQYF. In DNA, the CDR3 is TGTGCCTCCTCGCCCGTAAGGGACACCTCAGATACGCAGTATTTT.

This chain uses TRBV7-9 with TRBJ2-7; D is possibly TRBD1 (6 bases). Per the germline V gene, CDR1 is SEHNR and CDR2 is FQNEAQ (reference sequence). Trimming cost V 4 bases and J 1 base, with 14 bases left between them. The CDR3 contains 15 residues. The CDR3 coding sequence is TGTGCCAGCAGCTCCCGGGACATCCCTTCCTACGAGCAGTACTTC. Translating gives CASSSRDIPSYEQYF.

At least ten counts were recorded for this clonotype. CDR3 loop: CASSWGLANEQFF. The DNA for the CDR3 is TGTGCCAGCAGCTGGGGACTAGCCAATGAGCAGTTCTTC. The chain recombines TRBV11-2 with TRBJ2-1; 9 bases agree with TRBD2. This CDR3 has 13 amino acids. Germline V gives CDR1 SGHAT, CDR2 FQNNGV. J was trimmed by 6 bases and V by 4 bases; bases with no gene match: 1.

The table lists this clonotype with a few counts. This chain connects TRBV9 to TRBJ2-1, with D possibly being TRBD1 or TRBD2 (5 bases each). The V gene's germline CDR1 is SGDLS and CDR2 YYNGEE. The CDR3 length is 15 residues. Trimming took 4 bases from V and 4 from J, leaving 15 bases between them. DNA of the CDR3: TGTGCCAGCAGCCCCCCCCTCGGGGCATACAATGAGCAGTTCTTC. Amino acids: CASSPPLGAYNEQFF.

This clonotype was observed a few times. The chain links TRBV7-9 to TRBJ2-4; no definite D call. The V and J ends lost 5 bases and 0 bases respectively, with 11 bases between them. Germline V gene lookup returns CDR1 SEHNR and CDR2 FQNEAQ (reference sequence). This CDR3 region has 15 residues. The CDR3 coding sequence is TGTGCCAGCAGCAGTTCGGCCCTAGCCAAAAACATTCAGTACTTC. Amino acid sequence: CASSSSALAKNIQYF.

This clonotype was observed a handful of times. This chain joins TRBV7-9 and TRBJ2-2; no clear D. Germline CDR1 is SEHNR and CDR2 is FQNEAQ (reference sequence). Trimming pared 0 bases from V and 3 bases from J, leaving 8 bases between. This CDR3 is 15 amino acids long. In DNA form, the CDR3 reads TGTGCCAGCAGCTTAGCGGCGGAAGACACCGGGGAGCTGTTTTTT. Translation gives CASSLAAEDTGELFF.

This clonotype has only one observation. The CDR3 DNA reads TGCAGTGCTTTTCACAGGGGCGGTAGTAGGACCCAGTACTTC. Its translation: CSAFHRGGSRTQYF. J is TRBJ2-5 and V is TRBV20-1, with 7 bases lining up with TRBD1. This CDR3 contains 14 residues. Per the germline V gene, CDR1 is DFQATT and CDR2 is SNEGSKA (reference sequence). V dropped 5 bases and J dropped 7; count of bases not matched to a gene: 13.